The present T cell receptor beta chain was sequenced within a study of T-cell memory formation after mild COVID-19. In the study overall: Largely, TCR clusters stayed within a single donor. Notes on the study in general: Day 15 to 85 contracting clones showed balanced CD4/CD8; day 15 to 37 expanders favored CD4+. There were some responding clones in pre-infection memory, which suggested that cross-reactive memory had joined.

Libraries for TCRalpha and TCRbeta carried sample barcodes and unique molecular identifiers via 5'RACE. TCRdb redid the calling of the 5' RACE reads with MiXCR, one entry per CDR3 protein. The top ten hold about 7.4% of the sample, which has some 600,000 distinct CDR3 sequences, around 16% seen once. Comments on this clonotype: What it recognizes is unknown. One junction end disagrees with the germline gene, perhaps due to a read error.

This TCR derives from an adult woman who had mild COVID-19 (a few samples of this study predate the infection). Cell type and time point are not known. Material for sequencing was PBMCs or a T cell subset sorted from them (not recorded which).

CDR3 DNA sequence: TGTGCCAGCAGGGGGTCCGAAGTGGGGGGGAGCAATGAAAAACTGATTTTT. It translates to CASRGSEVGGSNEKLIF. The chain joins TRBV6-5 to TRBJ1-4, with a weak D call TRBD1 (5 bases). CDR1 is MNHEY, CDR2 SVGAGI, per germline. The CDR3 loop spans 17 amino acids.